The rows below give T cell receptor beta chains drawn from one sample of a study of blood T cell repertoires in COVID-19. The repertoire was sequenced with immunoSEQ multiplex PCR; TCRdb's copy has only in-frame clones and lacks some. The sample has more than 120,000 clones, roughly nine tenths seen once. Sequencing was carried out using peripheral blood. The receptors were sampled from a human donor in a cohort sampled during active COVID-19. Each CDR3 is given with its conserved first and last residue. D genes are given only for firm matches. Not every row has a clone size; where given, it reads once, few, many or a size class.

clone_size	d_call	j_call	v_call	cdr3_length	cdr3_aa	cdr3_nt
NA	TRBD2	TRBJ2-1	TRBV5-1	15	CASSLGAGGPHEQFF	TGCGCCAGCAGCTTGGGAGCGGGGGGGCCCCATGAGCAGTTCTTC
NA	TRBD1	TRBJ1-2	TRBV19	16	CASSIIPGQGNYGYTF	TGTGCCAGTAGTATAATCCCGGGACAGGGGAACTATGGCTACACCTTC
NA	TRBD2	TRBJ2-1	TRBV5-1	15	CASSLTGGHYNEQFF	TGCGCCAGCAGCTTGACGGGGGGGCACTACAATGAGCAGTTCTTC
NA	NA	TRBJ2-3	TRBV7-9	12	CASSFAGDTQYF	TGTGCCAGCAGCTTTGCGGGAGATACGCAGTATTTT
once	NA	TRBJ2-6	TRBV5-6	15	CASIDRRSGANVLTF	TGTGCCAGCATCGACCGGAGGTCTGGGGCCAACGTCCTGACTTTC
NA	TRBD1	TRBJ2-3	TRBV5-5	15	CASSSGTGEVDTQYF	TGTGCCAGCAGCTCCGGGACAGGGGAAGTAGATACGCAGTATTTT
NA	NA	TRBJ2-7	TRBV2	14	CASSEFEQTYEQYF	TGTGCCAGCAGTGAGTTTGAACAGACCTACGAGCAGTACTTC
NA	TRBD1	TRBJ2-1	TRBV19	21	CASSHFMPRSARDRVYNEQFF	TGTGCCAGTAGTCATTTCATGCCTCGTTCGGCGCGGGACAGGGTTTACAATGAGCAGTTCTTC
NA	TRBD2	TRBJ2-4	TRBV7-3	18	CASSVTTTPGGSRNIQYF	TGTGCCAGCAGCGTTACTACTACCCCGGGGGGGTCTCGAAACATTCAGTACTTC
NA	NA	TRBJ1-1	TRBV6-5	15	CASSLGSLPNTEAFF	TGTGCCAGCAGCCTCGGGAGCCTACCGAACACTGAAGCTTTCTTT
NA	NA	TRBJ2-1	TRBV24-1	11	CATSQRGEQFF	TGTGCCACCAGCCAACGAGGGGAGCAGTTCTTC
NA	NA	TRBJ2-3	TRBV19	11	CASRKGDTQYF	TGTGCCAGTAGGAAGGGGGATACGCAGTATTTT
NA	NA	TRBJ2-5	TRBV9	13	CASSVARGETQYF	TGTGCCAGCAGCGTAGCCAGGGGAGAGACCCAGTACTTC
NA	TRBD1	TRBJ2-5	TRBV9	15	CASSVGTGYHETQYF	TGTGCCAGCAGCGTAGGGACAGGGTATCACGAGACCCAGTACTTC
NA	NA	TRBJ1-2	TRBV5-4	16	CASSFGEDHYVYGYTF	TGTGCCAGCAGCTTTGGGGAGGACCATTATGTCTATGGCTACACCTTC
NA	TRBD2	TRBJ2-3	TRBV7-3	15	CASSLAGGPTDTQYF	TGTGCCAGCAGCTTAGCGGGGGGCCCCACAGATACGCAGTATTTT
NA	TRBD1	TRBJ1-1	TRBV27	14	CASGLQGANTEAFF	TGTGCCAGCGGATTACAGGGGGCAAACACTGAAGCTTTCTTT
NA	TRBD2	TRBJ2-1	TRBV5-6	17	CASSSGSGGPYVNEQFF	TGTGCCAGCAGCTCTGGAAGCGGGGGGCCCTACGTCAATGAGCAGTTCTTC
once	TRBD1	TRBJ2-7	TRBV19	15	CASSARQGLGAEQYF	TGTGCCAGTAGTGCGAGACAGGGCCTAGGAGCCGAGCAGTACTTC
NA	NA	TRBJ1-3	TRBV7-8	16	CASSLATRGSGNTIYF	TGTGCCAGCAGCTTAGCAACCAGGGGATCTGGAAACACCATATATTTT
once	NA	TRBJ2-7	TRBV4-2	16	CASSQEARGASYEQYF	TGTGCCAGCAGCCAAGAGGCCCGGGGGGCGAGTTACGAGCAGTACTTC
NA	TRBD1	TRBJ2-3	TRBV9	18	CASSASSPGQVDRNTQYF	TGTGCCAGCAGCGCCTCTAGCCCCGGACAGGTGGATAGGAATACGCAGTATTTT
NA	NA	TRBJ2-1	TRBV4-1	15	CASSQDLGPYNEQFF	TGCGCCAGCAGCCAAGATCTGGGCCCCTACAATGAGCAGTTCTTC
NA	NA	TRBJ1-1	TRBV4-3	15	CASSQDADRGFEAFF	TGCGCCAGCAGCCAAGATGCGGACAGAGGATTTGAAGCTTTCTTT
once	NA	TRBJ1-2	TRBV6-5	14	CASIQTLGGRGYTF	TGTGCCAGCATCCAGACTTTGGGGGGAAGGGGCTACACCTTC
NA	TRBD2	TRBJ2-5	TRBV7-2	16	CASSLGLAGDQETQYF	TGTGCCAGCAGCTTAGGCCTAGCGGGGGACCAAGAGACCCAGTACTTC
many	NA	TRBJ2-2	TRBV5-1	13	CASSLVSAGELFF	TGCGCCAGCAGCTTGGTTTCCGCCGGGGAGCTGTTTTTT
NA	TRBD1	TRBJ1-4	TRBV19	13	CASTLQGREKLFF	TGTGCCAGTACCCTACAGGGGAGGGAAAAACTGTTTTTT
once	NA	TRBJ2-2	TRBV7-2	17	CASSLAILRQSTGELFF	TGTGCCAGCAGCTTAGCTATTTTGCGACAGTCCACCGGGGAGCTGTTTTTT
NA	NA	TRBJ1-1	TRBV3-1/TRBV3-2	15	CASSENRARDTEAFF	TGTGCCAGCAGCGAAAACAGGGCGCGTGACACTGAAGCTTTCTTT
few	NA	TRBJ2-6	TRBV3-1/TRBV3-2	15	CASSQAVSGANVLTF	TGTGCCAGCAGCCAAGCAGTGTCCGGGGCCAACGTCCTGACTTTC
NA	NA	TRBJ2-3	TRBV7-8	15	CASSLVRQSTDTQYF	TGTGCCAGCAGCTTAGTTAGACAGAGCACAGATACGCAGTATTTT
NA	TRBD1	TRBJ1-2	TRBV7-2	14	CASSRDRGVGGYTF	TGTGCCAGCAGCCGGGACAGGGGAGTTGGGGGCTACACCTTC
NA	NA	TRBJ1-2	TRBV9	13	CASSVEGSYGYTF	TGTGCCAGCAGCGTAGAGGGGTCCTATGGCTACACCTTC
NA	NA	TRBJ2-5	TRBV4-3	15	CASSQDTGGLGTQYF	TGCGCCAGCAGCCAAGATACCGGGGGTTTAGGGACCCAGTACTTC
NA	TRBD2	TRBJ2-3	TRBV11-1	15	CASSLGGGATDTQYF	TGTGCCAGCAGCTTGGGCGGGGGTGCCACAGATACGCAGTATTTT
NA	NA	TRBJ1-1	TRBV6-5	14	CASSYSSGRTEAFF	TGTGCCAGCAGTTACTCGTCAGGGAGGACTGAAGCTTTCTTT
NA	TRBD1	TRBJ2-7	TRBV27	14	CASSSGQGSYEQYF	TGTGCCAGCAGTTCAGGACAGGGATCCTACGAGCAGTACTTC
NA	TRBD1	TRBJ2-1	TRBV19	14	CASSSGQVGNEQFF	TGTGCCAGTAGTTCGGGACAGGTAGGGAATGAGCAGTTCTTC
few	NA	TRBJ2-7	TRBV5-1	14	CASSLGDTSYEQYF	TGCGCCAGCAGCTTGGGTGACACCTCCTACGAGCAGTACTTC
NA	NA	TRBJ2-3	TRBV10-3	17	CAISSQGWSTSTDTQYF	TGTGCCATCAGTTCGCAGGGGTGGTCTACTAGCACAGATACGCAGTATTTT
NA	TRBD1	TRBJ2-5	TRBV7-2	15	CASSLEDRSLGTQYF	TGTGCCAGCAGCTTAGAGGACAGGAGTTTGGGGACCCAGTACTTC
once	NA	TRBJ1-2	TRBV5-1	14	CASSLAGDFHGYTF	TGCGCCAGCAGCTTGGCCGGAGACTTCCATGGCTACACCTTC
once	NA	TRBJ1-2	TRBV7-2	15	CASSSHGGGAYGYTF	TGTGCCAGCAGCTCACATGGGGGGGGCGCCTATGGCTACACCTTC
NA	TRBD2	TRBJ2-1	TRBV23-1	20	CASSQSFFSGGPRSYNEQFF	TGCGCCAGCAGTCAATCTTTTTTTAGCGGGGGCCCAAGATCCTACAATGAGCAGTTCTTC
NA	NA	TRBJ2-7	TRBV5-1	15	CASSLGQVYSYEQYF	TGCGCCAGCAGCTTGGGGCAGGTCTATTCCTACGAGCAGTACTTC
NA	NA	TRBJ1-5	TRBV6-1	13	CASSEAWQGTQHF	TGTGCCAGCAGTGAAGCGTGGCAGGGGACCCAGCATTTT
NA	NA	TRBJ1-6	TRBV28	15	CASSFRGLYNSPLHF	TGTGCCAGCAGTTTCAGGGGTCTTTATAATTCACCCCTCCACTTT
NA	TRBD2	TRBJ2-2	TRBV7-9	17	CASRRTSGKGVNGELFF	TGTGCCAGCAGGCGGACTAGCGGGAAAGGTGTGAACGGGGAGCTGTTTTTT
NA	TRBD2	TRBJ2-5	TRBV2	15	CASSVLAGGQETQYF	TGTGCCAGCAGTGTATTAGCGGGGGGGCAGGAGACCCAGTACTTC
NA	TRBD1	TRBJ2-3	TRBV3-1/TRBV3-2	13	CASSSGGVDTQYF	TGTGCCAGCAGCTCAGGGGGAGTAGATACGCAGTATTTT
once	TRBD1	TRBJ1-2	TRBV5-6	14	CASSLPTGVGGYTF	TGTGCCAGCAGCTTGCCAACAGGGGTTGGAGGCTACACCTTC